The 27 T cell receptor beta chains given below trace back to one sample, sequenced in a study of T-cell reconstitution after alpha-beta-depleted transplantation in children. It was with unique molecular identifiers that the TCRbeta library was prepared. In TCRdb, the PCR reads were re-called with MiXCR into one record per CDR3 protein. Here the sample spans hundreds of thousands of distinct CDR3 sequences, 16% being singletons. This specimen was PBMCs from the stem cell graft donor, taken from the stem cell graft. The receptor source for this set is a human donor who donated a stem cell graft to a child with acute myeloid leukemia.

This clonotype has more than one count but fewer than ten. The V call is TRBV5-4, the J call TRBJ2-7, with 9 bases identical to TRBD1. Trimming cost V 3 bases and J 6 bases; bases outside gene matches: 10. This CDR3 has 15 amino acids. Germline loops: CDR1 SGHNT, CDR2 YYREEE (reference sequence). The CDR3: CASSYRDRAIGEQYF. In DNA form, the CDR3 reads TGTGCCAGCAGCTACCGGGACAGGGCGATTGGCGAGCAGTACTTC. Full variable domain (remainder filled in from reference TRBV5-4 and TRBJ2-7): ETGVTQSPTHLIKTRGQQVTLRCSSQSGHNTVSWYQQALGQGPQFIFQYYREEENGRGNFPPRFSGLQFPNYSSELNVNALELDDSALYLCASSYRDRAIGEQYFGPGTRLTVT.

This sequence joins TRBV6-4 and TRBJ2-1, with D possibly called TRBD1 or TRBD2 (5 bases each). Germline CDR1 is MRHNA and CDR2 is SNTAGT. V lost 2 bases and J lost 8, with 16 bases in between. There are 15 residues in the CDR3. CDR3 nucleotide sequence: TGTGCCAGCAGTGACCGAGGGGTGGGGATTGATGAGCAGTTCTTC. It yields the protein CASSDRGVGIDEQFF.

The chain couples TRBV10-3 to TRBJ2-2; tentative D call: TRBD2 (7 bases). Germline CDR1 is ENHRY and CDR2 is SYGVKD. V was pared by 3 bases and J by 1 base, with 15 bases between. This CDR3 region has 17 residues. The CDR3 loop is CAISESDGGLNTGELFF. CDR3 in DNA: TGTGCCATCAGTGAATCGGACGGGGGGCTGAACACCGGGGAGCTGTTTTTT.

The chain couples TRBV20-1 to TRBJ2-2; tentative D call: TRBD2 (6 bases). In germline, CDR1 is DFQATT, CDR2 SNEGSKA (reference sequence). This CDR3 is built from 16 residues. V lost 4 bases, J lost 1 base, and 16 bases lay in between. CDR3 nucleotide sequence: TGCAGTGCTATGTGGCGGGGACTGGGGAACACCGGGGAGCTGTTTTTT. Its protein is CSAMWRGLGNTGELFF.

V usage is TRBV21-1 and J usage is TRBJ2-2; TRBD1 is taken as the D call from the table, unchecked against the DNA. TRBV21-1 is a listed pseudogene. The CDR3 loop spans 18 amino acids. The CDR3 region is CASSKECRDRPFTGELFF. The CDR3 DNA is TGTGCCAGCAGCAAAGAGTGTAGGGACCGACCGTTCACCGGGGAGCTGTTTTTT.

In DNA form, the CDR3 reads TGCGCCAGCAGCCCCCGGGGGGACCTGAACACCGGGGAGCTGTTTTTT. The encoded protein is CASSPRGDLNTGELFF. The gene calls are TRBV4-3 and TRBJ2-2, with TRBD2 matching over 7 bases. Germline V lookup: CDR1 LGHNA, CDR2 YSLEER. The V segment lost 4 bases and the J segment 1 base; nucleotides outside the gene matches: 6. The CDR3 length is 16 residues.

The table lists this clonotype with many counts. The J gene is TRBJ1-5, the V gene TRBV7-2; D may be TRBD1 (6 bases). Germline-derived CDR1 and CDR2 are SGHTA and FQGNSA. The V end was cut by 4 bases, the J end by 3 bases, with 16 bases between. The CDR3 sequence is 16 residues long. This CDR3 reads CASSSAGAVINQPQHF. CDR3 bases: TGTGCCAGCAGCTCCGCGGGGGCAGTGATCAATCAGCCCCAGCATTTT.

This clonotype was observed many times. The chain links TRBV28 to TRBJ1-2; the D gene is possibly TRBD1 (5 bases). This CDR3 is built from 12 residues. Germline V lookup: CDR1 MDHEN, CDR2 SYDVKM. Trimming took off 7 bases at V and 5 bases at J, with 11 bases between the two ends. The CDR3 DNA follows: TGTGCCAGCACAGCGGGGCAGTATGGCTACACCTTC. Protein: CASTAGQYGYTF.

This clonotype occurred a few times. The V and J genes are TRBV12-3 or TRBV12-4 and TRBJ1-2, with 7 bases matching TRBD1. With 3 bases clipped from V and 7 bases from J, the junction kept 2 bases outside the gene matches. CDR3 length: 12 amino acids. The CDR3 sequence is CASSFGQVGYTF. In DNA, the CDR3 is TGTGCCAGCAGTTTTGGACAGGTTGGCTACACCTTC.

This clonotype has a handful of counts. The chain carries TRBV11-3 and TRBJ2-1; 15 nucleotides agree with TRBD2. CDR1 is SGHNT, CDR2 YENEEA, per germline. V trimming: 1 base; J trimming: 9 bases; junction bases outside the gene matches: 7. The CDR3 totals 17 residues. The CDR3 DNA follows: TGTGCCAGCAGCTTAGGTGGACTAGCGGGGGGGAGGAGTGAGCAGTTCTTC. Encoded protein: CASSLGGLAGGRSEQFF.

The table lists this clonotype with many counts. The CDR3 DNA follows: TGTGCCAGCAGTTTTCGGGCGGAAGGCAGGGATAATTCACCCCTCCACTTT. The encoded protein is CASSFRAEGRDNSPLHF. V gene TRBV12-3 or TRBV12-4 combines with J gene TRBJ1-6; D might be TRBD1 (5 bases). CDR3 length: 17 residues. V was clipped by 3 bases and J by 5 bases, with 17 bases between them.

This clonotype was detected a few times. The V and J genes are TRBV12-3 or TRBV12-4 and TRBJ2-3; tentatively, D is TRBD1 or TRBD2 (5 bases each). CDR3 length: 15 residues. V was shortened by 3 bases and J by 6 bases, with 16 bases between the two germline ends. CDR3 region: CASSFNRNRRDTQYF. In nucleotides, the CDR3 is TGTGCCAGCAGTTTTAACAGGAACCGGAGGGATACGCAGTATTTT.

This clonotype has a handful of counts. This chain connects TRBV24-1 to TRBJ1-5; no firm D call. The V gene's germline CDR1 is KGHDR and CDR2 SFDVKD. Deletions cut 5 bases from V and 1 base from J, with 11 bases between. This CDR3 spans 15 amino acids. CDR3 loop: CATSGQGRSNQPQHF. The DNA for the CDR3 is TGTGCCACCAGTGGGCAAGGACGGAGCAATCAGCCCCAGCATTTT.

This clonotype was detected many times. Here the CDR3 DNA reads TGCAGTGCTGACGGACCCCGACTAGCGGGCAATGAGCAGTTCTTC. Amino acids: CSADGPRLAGNEQFF. The chain links TRBV20-1 to TRBJ2-1; 10 nucleotides agree with TRBD2. Germline-derived CDR1 and CDR2 are DFQATT and SNEGSKA (reference sequence). The CDR3 contains 15 residues. V was pared by 5 bases and J by 6 bases, with 10 bases of the junction left unmatched.

This clonotype appeared a few times. The chain combines TRBV7-8 with TRBJ2-1; a weak D match, TRBD1 (6 bases). The CDR3 runs to 16 residues. Trimming removed 3 bases at V and 8 bases at J, with 20 bases between. Germline-derived CDR1 and CDR2 are SGHVS and FQNEAQ. The CDR3 nucleotides are TGTGCCAGCAGCTTTGAAGTGCCCACAGGGTTGCATGAGCAGTTCTTC. Its translation is CASSFEVPTGLHEQFF.

J is TRBJ2-7 and V is TRBV20-1, with 7 bases that match TRBD1. The trim removed 5 bases at V and 2 bases at J, leaving 12 bases unmatched. The CDR3 totals 15 residues. CDR1 is DFQATT, CDR2 SNEGSKA, per germline (reference sequence). CDR3 region: CSASPETGPPYEQYF. In DNA form, the CDR3 reads TGCAGTGCTTCACCCGAGACAGGGCCACCCTACGAGCAGTACTTC.

On this clonotype itself: A much larger clone lies one base from this, so it may be a read error. The V gene is TRBV12-3 or TRBV12-4, the J gene TRBJ1-1; no firm D call. Trimming shortened V by 7 bases and J by 4 bases, and 13 bases separated the two germline ends. The CDR3 contains 13 residues. CDR3 DNA: TGTGCCAGCACCAGGCGTCTTGTCACTGAAGCTTTCTTT. Its protein product is CASTRRLVTEAFF.

This clonotype was detected many times. The chain uses TRBV20-1 and TRBJ2-1; either TRBD1 or TRBD2 may fit D (5 bases each). V lost 3 bases, J lost 3 bases, and 15 bases lay in between. There are 15 residues in the CDR3. CDR1 and CDR2 (germline): DFQATT, SNEGSKA (reference sequence). The CDR3, as DNA: TGCAGTGCTAGGATTGGGGGAGTAGGCTACAATGAGCAGTTCTTC. This sequence encodes CSARIGGVGYNEQFF.

This clonotype was counted at least ten times. This chain joins TRBV12-3 or TRBV12-4 and TRBJ2-7; a possible D gene is TRBD1 (6 bases). The CDR3 loop spans 13 amino acids. Trimming removed 5 bases at V and 4 bases at J, with 12 bases between. The CDR3 sequence is CASSQTGNYEQYV. The CDR3 DNA reads as TGTGCCAGCAGTCAAACAGGGAATTACGAGCAGTACGTC.

The gene calls are TRBV7-2 and TRBJ1-2; 8 bases match TRBD1. CDR3 length: 13 amino acids. The germline V gene encodes CDR1 SGHTA and CDR2 FQGNSA. V was clipped by 5 bases and J by 1 base; unmatched bases: 0. The CDR3 coding sequence is TGTGCCAGCAGCGACAGGGGTAACTATGGCTACACCTTC. Translation: CASSDRGNYGYTF.

The rearrangement links TRBV29-1 to TRBJ2-1; possibly TRBD1 for D (6 bases). Germline-derived CDR1 and CDR2 are SQVTM and ANQGSEA. The V end was cut by 7 bases, the J end by 8 bases, with 21 bases between. The CDR3 is 14 residues long. The CDR3 region has the DNA TGCAGCGCCACTCGAACAGGGAGTTTCGATGAGCAGTTCTTC. It translates to CSATRTGSFDEQFF.

In its sample, this clonotype was seen a few times. The rearrangement joins TRBV11-2 to TRBJ1-5; D remains ambiguous. This CDR3 is built from 15 residues. Between the trimmed V and J ends, which lost 5 bases and 7 bases, there was a span of 18 bases. Germline CDR1 reads SGHAT; CDR2 reads FQNNGV. The CDR3 region is CASSPAAGPEQPQHF. For the CDR3, the DNA is TGTGCCAGCAGCCCAGCGGCCGGTCCTGAGCAGCCCCAGCATTTT.

The V and J genes are TRBV20-1 and TRBJ2-1, with 7 bases that match TRBD1. Germline values: CDR1 DFQATT, CDR2 SNEGSKA (reference sequence). CDR3 size: 16 residues. The J segment lost 2 bases and the V segment lost 2 bases, leaving 9 bases of the junction unmatched. The CDR3 sequence: CSARKPGTAPYNEQFF. DNA for the CDR3: TGCAGTGCTAGAAAACCCGGGACAGCCCCCTACAATGAGCAGTTCTTC.

This clonotype was seen repeatedly, ten times or more. The chain joins TRBV5-1 to TRBJ1-1; D is unresolved. The ends were cut back, 4 bases at V and 4 bases at J, with 14 bases in the middle. Germline CDR1 and CDR2: SGHRS and YFSETQ. The CDR3 extends over 14 amino acids. Written as DNA, the CDR3 is TGCGCCAGCAGCCTACTCGGGCGGGGCACTGAAGCTTTCTTT. It encodes CASSLLGRGTEAFF.

This chain uses TRBV6-1 with TRBJ1-1, with no clear D. Germline assignment: CDR1 MNHNS and CDR2 SASEGT. V lost 3 bases and J lost 3, with 11 bases in between. This CDR3 spans 14 amino acids. The chain's CDR3 is CASSDGERDTEAFF. CDR3 nucleotides: TGTGCCAGCAGTGATGGTGAGAGGGACACTGAAGCTTTCTTT.

In this sample, this clonotype turned up many times. V and J are TRBV20-1 and TRBJ2-2; D is undetermined. CDR3 length: 14 residues. V was shortened by 2 bases and J by 3 bases, with 10 bases between the two germline ends. Germline loops: CDR1 DFQATT, CDR2 SNEGSKA (reference sequence). CDR3 bases: TGCAGTGCTAGAATGGGATTCCACACCGGGGAGCTGTTTTTT. It yields the protein CSARMGFHTGELFF.

This clonotype has ten or more counts. The CDR3 DNA reads TGCAGCGTTGAACCCTCGCAGGGTGGCAAAAACATTCAGTACTTC. Protein: CSVEPSQGGKNIQYF. The chain carries TRBV29-1 and TRBJ2-4; perhaps TRBD1 as D (5 bases). Germline lookup yields CDR1 SQVTM and CDR2 ANQGSEA. Trimming pared 2 bases from V and 3 bases from J, leaving 14 bases between. There are 15 residues in the CDR3.